Sequencing of this T cell receptor (beta chain) was carried out in a study of CD8 T cells in ankylosing spondylitis. Whole-study findings and limits: Enrichment of disease-linked clones was reportedly significant in matched ankylosing spondylitis synovial fluid. Fewer than ten highly homologous variants made up a TCR beta motif that seemed to typify ankylosing spondylitis blood.

The CDR3 runs to 14 residues. With 5 bases removed from V and 2 bases from J, the gap between germline ends came to 13 bases. From germline, CDR1 is SEHNR and CDR2 FQNEAQ (reference sequence). On this clonotype itself: Antigen specificity is unknown.

Quantitative 5'-RACE with molecular barcodes was used to make the TCR beta libraries. TCRdb re-called the 5' RACE reads with MiXCR, one entry per CDR3 protein. The data show 130,000 or so distinct CDR3 sequences, 15% to 20% seen once. This chain links TRBV7-9 with TRBJ2-7; D not certain. The TCR comes from a male donor with ankylosing spondylitis. The sample was blood, either unsorted or a sorted T cell fraction (not recorded which). The CDR3 nucleotides read TGTGCCAGCAGCCCACGGCTGTTTCCCTACGAGCAGTACTTC. Protein product: CASSPRLFPYEQYF.